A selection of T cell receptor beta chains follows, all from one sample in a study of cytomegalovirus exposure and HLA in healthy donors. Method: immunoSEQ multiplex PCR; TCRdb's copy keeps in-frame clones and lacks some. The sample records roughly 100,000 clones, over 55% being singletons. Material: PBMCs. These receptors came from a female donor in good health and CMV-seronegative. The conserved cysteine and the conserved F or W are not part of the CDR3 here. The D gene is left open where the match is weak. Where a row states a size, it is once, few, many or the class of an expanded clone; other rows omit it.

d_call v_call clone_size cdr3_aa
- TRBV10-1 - ASLIDGPPPGGTQY
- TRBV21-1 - ASSAGQNEQF
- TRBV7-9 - ASSQTGASYEQY
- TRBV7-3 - ASSPGEDLGYT
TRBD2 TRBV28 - ASSLPSGSIDEQF
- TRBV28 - ASSSGGLTEAF
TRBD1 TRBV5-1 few ASSLGSGGDRGRIRVWYEQY
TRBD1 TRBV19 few ASKKGTGDALGYGYT
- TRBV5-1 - ASSLGLGTDRINTEAF
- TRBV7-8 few ASSLDGGAQY
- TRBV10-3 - AISRDSAYEQY
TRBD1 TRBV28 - ASRGTALNYGYT
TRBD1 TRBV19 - ASRVWDSLNTEAF
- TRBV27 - ASSSQGSYNSPLH
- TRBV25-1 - ASSTEWNTEAF
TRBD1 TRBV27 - ASSFDRGLKGGNTGELF
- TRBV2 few ASSESRGIEAF
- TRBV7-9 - ASSPRGTGYTEAF
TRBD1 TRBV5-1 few ASRIYPGQDYEQY
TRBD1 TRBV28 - ASSLLPRQGVRGTEAF
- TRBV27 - ASSLYQGLNYEQY
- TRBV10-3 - AISDGGRPYNEQF
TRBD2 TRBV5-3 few ARSLISSGGYNEQF
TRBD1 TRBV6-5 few ASGRDRGNEKLF
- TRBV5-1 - ASSLIPDPRRGNTEAF
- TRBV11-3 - ASSPIGGIRGEQF
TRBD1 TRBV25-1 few ASNNRGGETQY
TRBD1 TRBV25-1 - ASTGRGFNQPQH
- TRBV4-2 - ASSQDGGEAYEQY
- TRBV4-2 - ASSQDSYGYT
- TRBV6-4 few ASRAGYPNYGYT
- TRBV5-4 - ASSRGPGLQTTDTQY
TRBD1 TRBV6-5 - ASSKGQGAINEQF
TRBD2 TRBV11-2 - ASSLVFSGRGLETQY
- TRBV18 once ASSPRHSSYEQY
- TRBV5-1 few ASSLTLTLSPHEQF
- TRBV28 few ASSLDSSGANVLT
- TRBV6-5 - ASSYSSGDVSTQY
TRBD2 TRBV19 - ANPLAGSYEQY
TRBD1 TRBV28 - ASSLSYRTGGFQETQY
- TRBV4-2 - ASSQEPAGTEAF
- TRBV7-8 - ASSPRVVLGRHNEQF
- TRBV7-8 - ASSLVPQTGELF
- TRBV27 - ASSSQVEYTEAF
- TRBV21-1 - ASSNSSYEQY
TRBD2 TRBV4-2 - ASSPRAGVFTDTQY
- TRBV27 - ASSLSRGYEQY